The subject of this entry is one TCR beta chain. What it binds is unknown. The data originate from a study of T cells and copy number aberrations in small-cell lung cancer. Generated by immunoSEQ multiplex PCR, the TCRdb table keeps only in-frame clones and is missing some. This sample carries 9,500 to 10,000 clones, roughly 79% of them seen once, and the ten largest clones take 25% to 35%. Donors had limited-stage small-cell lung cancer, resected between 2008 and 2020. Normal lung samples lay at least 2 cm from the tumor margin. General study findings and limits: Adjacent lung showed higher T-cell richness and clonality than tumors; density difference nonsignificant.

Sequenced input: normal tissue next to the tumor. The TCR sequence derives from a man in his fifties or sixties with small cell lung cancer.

CDR3 residues: CASSPRNAGANVLTF. The CDR3 DNA reads as TGTGCCAGCAGCCCCAGGAACGCTGGGGCCAACGTCCTGACTTTC. J is TRBJ2-6 and V is TRBV7-2; D call uncertain. Germline lookup yields CDR1 SGHTA and CDR2 FQGNSA. The CDR3 length is 15 residues. Trimming left V 5 bases short and J 2 bases short, with 10 bases between.